This T cell receptor beta chain was identified in a study of T cell clones after liver transplantation. Study-wide context: Apart from three HCV-positive recipients, transplants were for non-autoimmune, non-viral reasons.

This CDR3 has 12 amino acids. V lost 1 base to trimming and J lost 9 bases, with 7 bases between them. Germline assignment: CDR1 SGHAT and CDR2 FQDESV (reference sequence). The repertoire was sequenced with immunoSEQ multiplex PCR; TCRdb's copy has only in-frame clones and lacks some. The repertoire holds over 45,000 clones, with 70% to 75% as singletons. This clone was observed a handful of times. The TCR was taken from a human patient who received a liver transplant. The T cells may partly be graft donor cells. Sequenced here: CD4+ T cells from blood, sampled approximately 54 months after liver transplant. The genes are TRBV11-1 and TRBJ2-1, with D possibly being TRBD2 (6 bases). The CDR3: CASSLGLVEQFF. CDR3 in DNA: TGTGCCAGCAGCTTAGGACTAGTTGAGCAGTTCTTC.